This T cell receptor (beta chain) was retrieved from a study of blood T cell repertoires in COVID-19. As for the study in general: COVID-19 samples from acute and convalescent phases originated in the United States, Italy and Spain. Sources were T cells, B-cell-depleted T cells, or PBMCs; the material itself was cDNA or gDNA.

V dropped 2 bases and J dropped 7 bases, with 11 bases sitting between them. Germline loops: CDR1 MNHEY, CDR2 SVGAGI. The CDR3 sequence is 13 residues long. Authors' processing steps: Estimates of nucleated cell counts were drawn from the amplification of reference gene primers. TCRdb keeps only in-frame clones here, not all; method: immunoSEQ multiplex PCR. That table supplies the V and J calls and clone size; D and trimming were determined from the DNA. The sample records 85,000 to 110,000 clones, about 90% being singletons. The clonotype originates from a woman aged 55-69 years with acute or convalescent COVID-19. Sequenced: peripheral blood. The V gene is TRBV6-5, the J gene TRBJ1-2; D is uncertain. In DNA, the CDR3 is TGTGCCAGCAGTTACCGGGAAGGCACTGGCTACACCTTC. Protein: CASSYREGTGYTF.